In this sample, the clone carrying this T cell receptor beta chain turned up once. Its antigen is unknown. These data are taken from a study of cytomegalovirus exposure and HLA in healthy donors. Study-level points and caveats: As was reported, the HLA-A and HLA-B alleles of most subjects were accurately predicted from TCR beta sequences. Productive rates of about 90% or about 30% were seen for most TCR beta V segments in an earlier analysis. Upon later analysis, HLA-associated TCR beta chains proved more clonally expanded than other, equally common chains.

V was trimmed by 8 bases and J by 2 bases, leaving 18 bases between them. In germline, CDR1 is MDHEN, CDR2 SYDVKM. The CDR3 totals 15 residues. The PCR ran on 60 Vbeta and 13 Jbeta primers. Libraries were prepared by immunoSEQ multiplex PCR; TCRdb keeps only in-frame clonotypes and omits some of them. The repertoire includes 100,000 to 150,000 clones, about 76% of them detected once, and about 13% sits in the top ten. The sample taken for sequencing was PBMCs. The rearrangement links TRBV28 to TRBJ2-5; possibly TRBD2 for D (7 bases). The origin of this receptor is a woman between 55 and 75 years old in good health and CMV-seropositive. The CDR3 region is CASAGAGETQETQYF. DNA of the CDR3: TGTGCCAGCGCGGGGGCAGGGGAAACACAAGAGACCCAGTACTTC.